Below, 28 T cell receptor beta chains from the same sample are listed, as sequenced in a study of blood T cell repertoires in COVID-19. The data were produced by immunoSEQ multiplex PCR, yet TCRdb's version contains in-frame clones alone and is incomplete. The sample has around 240,000 clones; roughly nine tenths are singletons. Material for sequencing was PBMCs or T cells enriched from blood (not recorded which). Every receptor here comes from a human donor in a cohort exposed to, infected with or recovered from COVID-19 (not recorded which). The donor label of this sample is uncertain.

The genes are TRBV18 and TRBJ2-2, with TRBD2 matching 8 bases. The V segment lost 0 bases and the J segment 0 bases; nucleotides outside the gene matches: 0. The germline gives CDR1 KGHSH, CDR2 LQKENI. This CDR3 is 16 amino acids long. CDR3 residues: CASSPPRGANTGELFF. In nucleotides, the CDR3 is TGTGCCAGCTCACCACCGCGGGGGGCGAACACCGGGGAGCTGTTTTTT.

The J gene is TRBJ1-2, the V gene TRBV5-1; D is unresolved. The germline V and J ends were trimmed by 0 bases and 5 bases, with 17 bases remaining between them. Per the germline V gene, CDR1 is SGHRS and CDR2 is YFSETQ. This CDR3 comprises 16 residues. In nucleotides, the CDR3 is TGCGCCAGCAGCTTGGGGCCTCCTGCGGGGAAGTATGGCTACACCTTC. This gives the protein CASSLGPPAGKYGYTF.

The chain is built from TRBV3-1 (or the pseudogene TRBV3-2) and TRBJ1-1; perhaps TRBD1 as D (5 bases). The CDR3 runs to 13 residues. Germline CDR1 LGHDT, CDR2 YNNKEL (reference sequence). Between the trimmed V and J ends, which lost 6 bases and 5 bases, there was a span of 13 bases. This CDR3 is CASRFGQRTEAFF. The CDR3 coding sequence is TGTGCCAGCAGATTCGGACAACGGACTGAAGCTTTCTTT.

The chain carries TRBV30 and TRBJ1-1; D is ambiguous. The CDR3 sequence is 14 residues long. Trimming stripped 0 bases from V and 1 base from J, with 9 bases between. Germline V gene lookup returns CDR1 GTSNPN and CDR2 SVGIG (reference sequence). The CDR3 loop is CAWSVRGGNTEAFF. In nucleotides, the CDR3 is TGTGCCTGGAGTGTACGGGGAGGGAACACTGAAGCTTTCTTT.

V usage is TRBV5-1 and J usage is TRBJ1-6, with D maybe TRBD1 (5 bases). Germline loops: CDR1 SGHRS, CDR2 YFSETQ. Trimming removed 0 bases at V and 6 bases at J, with 13 bases between. The CDR3 runs to 16 residues. The CDR3 nucleotides read TGCGCCAGCAGCTTGGAGGGCGCCAGGGTTAATTCACCCCTCCACTTT. It specifies CASSLEGARVNSPLHF.

This chain uses TRBV19 with TRBJ2-7, with D possibly being TRBD1 (5 bases). This CDR3 is 14 amino acids long. Deletions cut 10 bases from V and 5 bases from J, with 21 bases between. Germline CDR1 reads LNHDA; CDR2 reads SQIVND (reference sequence). The CDR3 protein is CATPRPDGRDEQYF. The CDR3 nucleotides read TGTGCCACCCCCCGCCCGGACGGCAGGGACGAGCAGTACTTC.

V is TRBV7-3 and J is TRBJ2-4, with 12 bases matching TRBD1. From germline, CDR1 is SGHTA and CDR2 FQGTGA. The CDR3 has 17 amino acids. V was clipped by 5 bases and J by 3 bases; unmatched bases: 8. CDR3 amino acids: CASSLEGQGAGKNIQYF. Here the CDR3 DNA reads TGTGCCAGCAGCCTAGAGGGACAGGGGGCCGGCAAAAACATTCAGTACTTC.

The CDR3 DNA reads as TGTGCCAGCAGCCAATTGTCCCGGAGGGACATTCAGTACTTC. Its protein product is CASSQLSRRDIQYF. The chain couples TRBV3-1 (or the pseudogene TRBV3-2) to TRBJ2-4, with D maybe TRBD2 (6 bases). This CDR3 has 14 amino acids. Trimming left V 2 bases short and J 8 bases short, with 13 bases between. The V gene's germline CDR1 is LGHDT and CDR2 YNNKEL (reference sequence).

The chain joins TRBV7-8 to TRBJ2-3, with 7 nucleotides matching TRBD2. Germline V gene lookup returns CDR1 SGHVS and CDR2 FQNEAQ. The CDR3 is 15 residues long. Trimming took 2 bases from V and 5 from J; bases not matched to a gene: 7. CDR3 residues: CASSLRLARGDTQYF. The CDR3 nucleotides read TGTGCCAGCAGCTTAAGACTAGCAAGGGGAGATACGCAGTATTTT.

The rearrangement links TRBV27 to TRBJ2-2, with unresolved D. Trimming removed 7 bases at V and 7 bases at J, with 13 bases between. Per germline, CDR1 MNHEY and CDR2 SMNVEV (reference sequence). The CDR3 runs 13 residues. Here the CDR3 reads CASNAQNHGELFF. For the CDR3, the DNA is TGTGCCAGCAACGCGCAAAATCACGGGGAGCTGTTTTTT.

The rearrangement links TRBV7-9 to TRBJ1-2; D is perhaps TRBD1 (5 bases). Per the germline V gene, CDR1 is SEHNR and CDR2 is FQNEAQ (reference sequence). The CDR3 runs to 13 residues. Trimming removed 5 bases from V and 8 bases from J, with 15 bases in between. The DNA of the CDR3 is TGTGCCAGCAGCCACCCGAAGGACACGGGCTACACCTTC. Its protein is CASSHPKDTGYTF.

CDR3 in DNA: TGTGCCAGCAGCACCCTCAGGGAGGACCTCTATGGCTACACCTTC. It is translated as CASSTLREDLYGYTF. The rearrangement joins TRBV7-8 to TRBJ1-2, with D perhaps TRBD1 (5 bases). CDR3 length: 15 residues. CDR1 and CDR2 from the germline V gene are SGHVS and FQNEAQ. Trimming cost V 5 bases and J 4 bases, with 17 bases left between them.

This rearrangement joins TRBV11-2 to TRBJ1-1; the D gene is possibly TRBD1 (5 bases). The CDR3 is 13 residues long. In germline, CDR1 is SGHAT, CDR2 FQNNGV. V was cut by 6 bases and J by 1 base, with 9 bases left in between. For the CDR3, the DNA is TGTGCCAGCAGTTTCAGGGCGAACACTGAAGCTTTCTTT. It specifies CASSFRANTEAFF.

The chain joins TRBV6-5 to TRBJ2-2, with 7 bases aligning to TRBD1. CDR3 length: 13 amino acids. The junction had 2 bases not matched to a gene; V was cut back by 5 bases and J by 5 bases. Germline values: CDR1 MNHEY, CDR2 SVGAGI. CDR3 protein: CASSPGGTGELFF. CDR3 nucleotide sequence: TGTGCCAGCAGTCCAGGGGGAACCGGGGAGCTGTTTTTT.

The J gene is TRBJ2-4, the V gene TRBV3-1 (or the pseudogene TRBV3-2); D is possibly TRBD1 (6 bases). This CDR3 has 16 amino acids. Trimming pared 1 base from V and 3 bases from J, leaving 13 bases between. Germline CDR1 is LGHDT and CDR2 is YNNKEL (reference sequence). The CDR3, as DNA: TGTGCCAGCAGCCAAGTCTCCGGGACAAGCAAAAACATTCAGTACTTC. It is translated as CASSQVSGTSKNIQYF.

The V call is TRBV5-4, the J call TRBJ2-1, with TRBD2 as a possible D gene (6 bases). Trimming removed 1 base at V and 1 base at J, with 9 bases between. This CDR3 is built from 15 residues. Germline CDR1 SGHNT, CDR2 YYREEE (reference sequence). This CDR3 reads CASSLISGSYNEQFF. Here the CDR3 DNA reads TGTGCCAGCAGCTTGATTAGCGGTTCCTACAATGAGCAGTTCTTC.

The chain has TRBV11-3 and TRBJ2-2, with D perhaps TRBD1 (5 bases). The CDR3 has 15 residues. Germline V lookup: CDR1 SGHNT, CDR2 YENEEA. V was cut by 0 bases and J by 1 base, with 6 bases left in between. The CDR3 region has the DNA TGTGCCAGCAGCTTAGAAGGGGAGAACACCGGGGAGCTGTTTTTT. Translating it yields CASSLEGENTGELFF. The whole variable domain, filled in from reference TRBV11-3 and TRBJ2-2, reads EAGVVQSPRYKIIEKKQPVAFWCNPISGHNTLYWYLQNLGQGPELLIRYENEEAVDDSQLPKDRFSAERLKGVDSTLKIQPAELGDSAVYLCASSLEGENTGELFFGEGSRLTVL.

CDR3 DNA sequence: TGTGCCAGCAGTGACTCGAGGACAGGGGGCCAATTCTATGGCTACACCTTC. Amino acid sequence: CASSDSRTGGQFYGYTF. The rearrangement joins TRBV6-4 to TRBJ1-2; TRBD1 matches at 11 bases. Germline CDR1 and CDR2: MRHNA and SNTAGT. V lost 0 bases to trimming and J lost 4 bases; unmatched junction nucleotides: 7. The CDR3 runs 17 residues.

V gene TRBV2 combines with J gene TRBJ1-1, with a tentative D call TRBD1 (5 bases). CDR1 and CDR2 (germline): SNHLY, FYNNEI. The CDR3 runs 14 residues. The germline V and J ends were trimmed by 9 bases and 4 bases, with 18 bases remaining between them. The DNA of the CDR3 is TGTGCCAGATCCTCCGAGTCCAGGGCCACTGAAGCTTTCTTT. This sequence encodes CARSSESRATEAFF.

This chain joins TRBV12-3 or TRBV12-4 and TRBJ1-2; the D gene is possibly TRBD1 (5 bases). The CDR3 has 13 residues. Trimming took off 8 bases at V and 4 bases at J, with 14 bases between the two ends. This chain's CDR3 is CASSPGGSYGYTF. As DNA, the CDR3 is TGTGCCAGCTCCCCCGGGGGGTCCTATGGCTACACCTTC.

V is TRBV24-1 and J is TRBJ1-2, with D unresolved. Deletions cut 4 bases from V and 4 bases from J, with 12 bases between. Germline V gene sequence: CDR1 KGHDR, CDR2 SFDVKD. This CDR3 spans 14 amino acids. As DNA, the CDR3 is TGTGCCACCAGTGACGCGGCCAAACCCTATGGCTACACCTTC. Encoded protein: CATSDAAKPYGYTF.

This clone was counted once. The sample carries other DNA sequences with the same CDR3. This sequence joins TRBV19 and TRBJ1-5; 10 bases map to TRBD1. The germline V gene encodes CDR1 LNHDA and CDR2 SQIVND (reference sequence). With 9 bases clipped from V and 2 bases from J, the junction kept 4 bases outside the gene matches. The CDR3 runs to 14 residues. In DNA form, the CDR3 reads TGTGCCAGCCGCGGGACAGGGGGCAATCAGCCCCAGCATTTT. It codes for CASRGTGGNQPQHF.

The chain carries TRBV19 and TRBJ1-5, with D possibly TRBD1 on 6 matching bases. CDR1 is LNHDA, CDR2 SQIVND, per germline (reference sequence). CDR3 length: 15 residues. Trimming left V 0 bases short and J 6 bases short, with 12 bases between. This CDR3 reads CASSIDLGAGQPQHF. The CDR3 nucleotides are TGTGCCAGTAGTATAGATCTGGGGGCGGGTCAGCCCCAGCATTTT. Full variable domain (remainder filled in from reference TRBV19 and TRBJ1-5): DGGITQSPKYLFRKEGQNVTLSCEQNLNHDAMYWYRQDPGQGLRLIYYSQIVNDFQKGDIAEGYSVSREKKESFPLTVTSAQKNPTAFYLCASSIDLGAGQPQHFGDGTRLSIL.

The chain couples TRBV10-3 to TRBJ1-6, with TRBD1 identical over 7 bases. Unmatched junction bases numbered 5, after V lost 6 bases and J lost 6 bases. CDR3 length: 14 residues. Germline-derived CDR1 and CDR2 are ENHRY and SYGVKD. CDR3 DNA: TGTGCCATCAGCTCGACAGGGTCTAATTCACCCCTCCACTTT. Translation: CAISSTGSNSPLHF.

The CDR3 sequence is CASSLGTSLSTYNEQFF. The CDR3 DNA reads TGCGCCAGCAGCTTGGGAACTAGCCTTTCCACCTACAATGAGCAGTTCTTC. The rearrangement uses TRBV5-1 and TRBJ2-1; D possibly corresponds to TRBD2 (6 bases). Germline V gene sequence: CDR1 SGHRS, CDR2 YFSETQ. The V end lost 0 bases, the J end lost 2 bases, and 15 bases lay between the germline ends. The CDR3 consists of 17 residues.

Only one count was recorded for this clone. J is TRBJ1-1 and V is TRBV6-6; D gene unclear. Per the germline V gene, CDR1 is MNHNY and CDR2 is SVGAGI (reference sequence). V was cut by 3 bases and J by 2 bases, with 16 bases left in between. This CDR3 is 16 amino acids long. The CDR3: CASSYFGRSRNTEAFF. CDR3 coding DNA: TGTGCCAGCAGTTATTTCGGGAGGTCTCGAAACACTGAAGCTTTCTTT.

The gene calls are TRBV10-3 and TRBJ1-5; the D gene is possibly TRBD1 (5 bases). This CDR3 is 13 amino acids long. Germline V gene lookup returns CDR1 ENHRY and CDR2 SYGVKD. Trimming pared 4 bases from V and 5 bases from J, leaving 9 bases between. This CDR3 reads CAISGGEDQPQHF. The CDR3 DNA is TGTGCCATCAGTGGGGGGGAGGATCAGCCCCAGCATTTT.

The J gene is TRBJ2-1, the V gene TRBV13; 11 positions agree with TRBD2. With V trimmed by 5 bases and J by 2 bases, 5 bases remained unmatched. Germline V lookup: CDR1 PRHDT, CDR2 FYEKMQ (reference sequence). The CDR3 sequence is 16 residues long. In DNA form, the CDR3 reads TGTGCCAGCAGCCAGGGACTAGCGGTAACCTACAATGAGCAGTTCTTC. This codes for CASSQGLAVTYNEQFF.